This T cell receptor beta chain appears in the sequencing data of a study of CD8 T cells in ankylosing spondylitis. Study observations and caveats: Within matched ankylosing spondylitis synovial fluid, disease-linked clones were reportedly significantly enriched. What appeared characteristic of ankylosing spondylitis blood was a TCR beta motif of 7 or 8 highly homologous variants.

As regards this clonotype: Its antigen is not known.

It was by quantitative 5'-RACE with molecular barcodes that TCR beta libraries were made. TCRdb reprocessed the 5' RACE reads via MiXCR and lists one record per CDR3 protein. The sample has about 540,000 distinct CDR3 sequences, about 13% seen once. V lost 0 bases and J 7 bases, leaving 13 bases between the germline ends. CDR1 is SGHRS and CDR2 is YFSETQ in the germline V gene. The CDR3 has 15 amino acids. This chain links TRBV5-1 with TRBJ1-4, with a weak D call TRBD1 (6 bases). Source material: blood, either unsorted or a sorted T cell fraction (not recorded which). This clonotype was sampled from a male donor with ankylosing spondylitis. CDR3 in DNA: TGCGCCAGCAGCTTGGTATTTGGGGGCCGTGAAAAACTGTTTTTT. It yields the protein CASSLVFGGREKLFF.